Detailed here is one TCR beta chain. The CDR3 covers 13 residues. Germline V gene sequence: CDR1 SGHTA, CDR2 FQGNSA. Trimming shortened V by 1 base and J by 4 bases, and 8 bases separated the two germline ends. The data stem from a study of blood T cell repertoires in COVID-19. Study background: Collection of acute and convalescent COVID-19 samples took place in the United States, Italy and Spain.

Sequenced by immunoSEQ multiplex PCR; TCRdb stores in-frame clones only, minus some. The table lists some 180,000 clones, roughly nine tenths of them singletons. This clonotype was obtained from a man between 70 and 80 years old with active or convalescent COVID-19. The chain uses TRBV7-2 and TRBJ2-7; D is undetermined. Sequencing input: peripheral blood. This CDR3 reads CASSLGWAYEQYF. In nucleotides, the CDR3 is TGTGCCAGCAGCTTAGGATGGGCTTACGAGCAGTACTTC.